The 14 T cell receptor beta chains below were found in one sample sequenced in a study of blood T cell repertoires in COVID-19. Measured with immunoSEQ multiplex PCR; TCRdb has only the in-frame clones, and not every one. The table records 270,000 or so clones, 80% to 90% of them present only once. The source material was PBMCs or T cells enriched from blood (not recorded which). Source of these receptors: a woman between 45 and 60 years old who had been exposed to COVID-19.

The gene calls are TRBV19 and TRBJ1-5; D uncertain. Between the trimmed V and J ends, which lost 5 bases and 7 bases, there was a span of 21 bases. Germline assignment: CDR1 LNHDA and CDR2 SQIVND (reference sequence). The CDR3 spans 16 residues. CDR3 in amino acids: CASSPRPAGARQPQHF. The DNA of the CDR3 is TGTGCCAGTAGTCCTCGGCCGGCCGGCGCGCGGCAGCCCCAGCATTTT.

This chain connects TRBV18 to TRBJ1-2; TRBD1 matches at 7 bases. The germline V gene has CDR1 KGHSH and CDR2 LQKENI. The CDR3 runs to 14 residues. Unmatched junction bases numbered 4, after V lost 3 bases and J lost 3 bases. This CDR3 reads CASSPDRPHYGYTF. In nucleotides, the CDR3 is TGTGCCAGCTCACCGGACAGGCCACACTATGGCTACACCTTC.

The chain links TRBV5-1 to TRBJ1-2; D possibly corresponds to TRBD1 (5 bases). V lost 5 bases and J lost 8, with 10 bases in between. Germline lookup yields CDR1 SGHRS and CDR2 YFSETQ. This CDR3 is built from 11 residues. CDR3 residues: CASSWDSGYTF. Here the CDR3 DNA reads TGCGCCAGCAGTTGGGACTCCGGCTACACCTTC.

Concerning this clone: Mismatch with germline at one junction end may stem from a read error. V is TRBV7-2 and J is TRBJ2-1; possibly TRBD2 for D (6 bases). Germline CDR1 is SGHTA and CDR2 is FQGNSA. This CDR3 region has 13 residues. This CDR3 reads CASSSSEGLGGVF. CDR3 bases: TGTGCCAGCAGCTCATCGGAGGGGTTGGGAGGTGTCTTC.

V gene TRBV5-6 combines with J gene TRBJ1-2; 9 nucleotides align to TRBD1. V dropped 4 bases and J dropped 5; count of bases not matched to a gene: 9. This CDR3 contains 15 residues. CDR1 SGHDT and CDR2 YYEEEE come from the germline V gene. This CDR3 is CASSPDGTGRYGYTF. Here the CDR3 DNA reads TGTGCCAGCAGCCCAGACGGGACAGGGAGGTATGGCTACACCTTC.

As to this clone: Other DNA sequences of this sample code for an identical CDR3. This CDR3 reads CASRTGEQPQHF. CDR3 coding DNA: TGTGCCAGTCGGACAGGGGAGCAGCCCCAGCATTTT. The chain couples TRBV19 to TRBJ1-5, with TRBD1 matching over 9 bases. This CDR3 spans 12 amino acids. With V trimmed by 8 bases and J by 7 bases, 3 bases remained unmatched. Looked up from germline, CDR1 is LNHDA and CDR2 is SQIVND (reference sequence).

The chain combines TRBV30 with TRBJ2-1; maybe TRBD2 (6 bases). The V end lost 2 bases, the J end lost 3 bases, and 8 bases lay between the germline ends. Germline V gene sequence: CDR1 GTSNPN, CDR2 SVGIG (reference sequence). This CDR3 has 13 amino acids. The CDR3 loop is CAWSSGDYNEQFF. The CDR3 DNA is TGTGCCTGGAGTTCGGGGGACTACAATGAGCAGTTCTTC.

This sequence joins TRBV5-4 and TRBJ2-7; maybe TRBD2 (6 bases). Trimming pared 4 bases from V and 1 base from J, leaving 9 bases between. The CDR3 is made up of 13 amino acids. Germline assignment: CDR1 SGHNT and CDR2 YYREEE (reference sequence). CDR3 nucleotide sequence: TGTGCCAGCAGCCCCCGGGGGTCCTACGAGCAGTACTTC. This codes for CASSPRGSYEQYF. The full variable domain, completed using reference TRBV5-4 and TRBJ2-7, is ETGVTQSPTHLIKTRGQQVTLRCSSQSGHNTVSWYQQALGQGPQFIFQYYREEENGRGNFPPRFSGLQFPNYSSELNVNALELDDSALYLCASSPRGSYEQYFGPGTRLTVT.

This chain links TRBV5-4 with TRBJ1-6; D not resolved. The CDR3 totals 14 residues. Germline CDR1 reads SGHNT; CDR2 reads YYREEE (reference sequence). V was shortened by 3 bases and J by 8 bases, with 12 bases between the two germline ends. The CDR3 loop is CASSSPGSDSPLHF. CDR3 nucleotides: TGTGCCAGCAGCTCACCGGGGAGCGATTCACCCCTCCACTTT. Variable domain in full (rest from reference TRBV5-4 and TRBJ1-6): ETGVTQSPTHLIKTRGQQVTLRCSSQSGHNTVSWYQQALGQGPQFIFQYYREEENGRGNFPPRFSGLQFPNYSSELNVNALELDDSALYLCASSSPGSDSPLHFGNGTRLTVT.

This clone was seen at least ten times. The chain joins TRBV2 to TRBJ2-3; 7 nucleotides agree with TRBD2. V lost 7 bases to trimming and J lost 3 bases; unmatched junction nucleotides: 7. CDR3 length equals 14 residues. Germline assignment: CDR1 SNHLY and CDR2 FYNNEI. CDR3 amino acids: CASKTGGRTDTQYF. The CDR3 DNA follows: TGTGCCAGCAAAACGGGAGGTCGGACAGATACGCAGTATTTT. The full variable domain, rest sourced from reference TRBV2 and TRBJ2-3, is EPEVTQTPSHQVTQMGQEVILRCVPISNHLYFYWYRQILGQKVEFLVSFYNNEISEKSEIFDDQFSVERPDGSNFTLKIRSTKLEDSAMYFCASKTGGRTDTQYFGPGTRLTVL.

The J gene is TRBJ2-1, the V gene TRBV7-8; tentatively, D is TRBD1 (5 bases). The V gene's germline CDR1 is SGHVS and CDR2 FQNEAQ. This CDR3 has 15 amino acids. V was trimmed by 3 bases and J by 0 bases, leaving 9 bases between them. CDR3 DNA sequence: TGTGCCAGCAGCTTGACAGTTATCTCCTACAATGAGCAGTTCTTC. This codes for CASSLTVISYNEQFF.

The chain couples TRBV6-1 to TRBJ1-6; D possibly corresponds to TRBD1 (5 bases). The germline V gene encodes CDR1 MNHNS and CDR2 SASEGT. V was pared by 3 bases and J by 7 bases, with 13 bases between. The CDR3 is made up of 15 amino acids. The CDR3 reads CASSEPMGRNSPLHF. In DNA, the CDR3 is TGTGCCAGCAGTGAGCCGATGGGGCGAAATTCACCCCTCCACTTT.

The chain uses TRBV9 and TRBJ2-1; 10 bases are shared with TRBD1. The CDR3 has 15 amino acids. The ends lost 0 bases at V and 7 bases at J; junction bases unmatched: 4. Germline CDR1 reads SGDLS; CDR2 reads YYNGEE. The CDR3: CASSVEGQGLNEQFF. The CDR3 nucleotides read TGTGCCAGCAGCGTAGAGGGACAGGGGTTGAATGAGCAGTTCTTC.

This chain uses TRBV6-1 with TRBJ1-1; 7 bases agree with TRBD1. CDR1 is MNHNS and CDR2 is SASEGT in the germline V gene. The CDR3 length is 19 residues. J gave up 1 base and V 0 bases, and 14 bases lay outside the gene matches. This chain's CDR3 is CASSEAKKWDSGPNTEAFF. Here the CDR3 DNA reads TGTGCCAGCAGTGAAGCGAAGAAATGGGACAGCGGACCGAACACTGAAGCTTTCTTT.